Sequencing of this T cell receptor beta chain was carried out in a study of T-cell reconstitution after alpha-beta-depleted transplantation in children. Preparation of the TCRbeta library was carried out with unique molecular identifiers. TCRdb called the PCR reads again in MiXCR, with one record for every CDR3 protein. The table lists about 200,000 distinct CDR3 sequences, 5.5% to 7% of them singletons, with 5% to 6.5% in the top ten. V lost 5 bases and J 4 bases, leaving 14 bases between the germline ends. The CDR3 is 15 amino acids. Germline-derived CDR1 and CDR2 are PRHDT and FYEKMQ (reference sequence). This clonotype has a count of ten or more.

The rearrangement uses TRBV13 and TRBJ2-2, with D maybe TRBD2 (5 bases). Source: PBMCs, taken before TCRalphabeta/CD19-depleted stem cell transplant. The clonotype was recovered from a boy between 2 and 15 years old with acute lymphoblastic leukemia, due to receive a stem cell transplant. In DNA, the CDR3 is TGTGCCAGCAGCCTGACGGGGTCGGGCACCGGGGAGCTGTTTTTT. Its protein is CASSLTGSGTGELFF.